These 14 T cell receptor beta chains originate from one sample sequenced in a study of CD8+CD57+ T cells in acquired aplastic anemia. Using genomic DNA as the template, TCR beta VDJ and CDR3 profiling was carried out. TCRdb re-analysed the reads in MiXCR, keeping a single row per CDR3 protein. The repertoire holds some 410,000 distinct CDR3 sequences, with under 80% as singletons. The sample comprised sorted CD4+, CD8+, or CD8+CD57+ T cells (not recorded which) from PBMCs. The receptors here all came from a human donor in good health, serving as a control.

On this clonotype: Given a much more abundant clone one base away, this may be a read error. V gene TRBV7-6 combines with J gene TRBJ2-3, with TRBD2 as a possible D gene (7 bases). The CDR3 is made up of 18 amino acids. Germline-derived CDR1 and CDR2 are SGHVS and FNYEAQ. V was pared by 1 base and J by 3 bases, with 20 bases between. CDR3: CASSLDSIRGARTDTQYF. The CDR3 DNA sequence: TGTGCCAGCAGCTTAGATTCCATCCGGGGGGCCCGTACAGATACGCAGTATTTT.

The chain joins TRBV7-2 to TRBJ1-1; D is perhaps TRBD1 (6 bases). Trimming took off 4 bases at V and 5 bases at J, with 17 bases between the two ends. Germline-derived CDR1 and CDR2 are SGHTA and FQGNSA. The CDR3 is 15 amino acids. This CDR3 reads CASSSPAGVTTEAFF. Here the CDR3 DNA reads TGTGCCAGCAGCTCCCCCGCAGGGGTGACAACTGAAGCTTTCTTT.

This clonotype was observed a few times. This chain joins TRBV15 and TRBJ1-1; D is undetermined. V lost 0 bases and J lost 0, with 8 bases in between. Germline V gives CDR1 LNHNV, CDR2 YYDKDF (reference sequence). The CDR3 is made up of 15 amino acids. In nucleotides, the CDR3 is TGTGCCACCAGCAGAGATCGGGGATTGAACACTGAAGCTTTCTTT. Translating gives CATSRDRGLNTEAFF.

This clonotype showed up just once. The chain combines TRBV20-1 with TRBJ1-1; D gene uncertain. This CDR3 is built from 13 residues. V was pared by 3 bases and J by 0 bases, with 8 bases between. Germline V lookup: CDR1 DFQATT, CDR2 SNEGSKA (reference sequence). The CDR3 protein is CSASPLLNTEAFF. CDR3 sequence (DNA): TGCAGTGCTAGCCCACTACTGAACACTGAAGCTTTCTTT.

About this clonotype: The CDR3 does not close with the conserved phenylalanine or tryptophan, likely indicating a read error. The CDR3: CASSLASIDGYTS. CDR3 nucleotide sequence: TGTGCCAGCAGTTTAGCTAGTATAGATGGCTACACCTCC. This chain connects TRBV12-3 or TRBV12-4 to TRBJ1-2; D call uncertain. The CDR3 length is 13 residues. Trimming cost V 0 bases and J 6 bases, with 8 bases left between them.

The genes are TRBV11-3 and TRBJ1-4; tentative D call: TRBD1 (5 bases). The CDR3 sequence is 14 residues long. V was cut by 3 bases and J by 8 bases, with 13 bases left in between. CDR1 is SGHNT and CDR2 is YENEEA in the germline V gene. CDR3 amino acids: CASSFGRAREKLFF. As DNA, the CDR3 is TGTGCCAGCAGCTTTGGCAGGGCCCGGGAAAAACTGTTTTTT.

V gene TRBV6-5 combines with J gene TRBJ2-5; 9 bases agree with TRBD2. V was clipped by 5 bases and J by 10 bases; unmatched bases: 14. Germline V gives CDR1 MNHEY, CDR2 SVGAGI. The CDR3 is made up of 15 amino acids. The CDR3 reads CASSHPSGKISSQYF. CDR3 nucleotide sequence: TGTGCCAGCAGTCATCCTAGCGGGAAGATCAGTAGCCAGTACTTC.

This clonotype was detected only once. A read error may produce the germline difference seen at one junction end. The chain carries TRBV7-2 and TRBJ2-7; perhaps TRBD1 as D (5 bases). Germline-derived CDR1 and CDR2 are SGHTA and FQGNSA. The length of the CDR3 is 14 residues. This CDR3 reads CASSLEGAKGYTFF. Here the CDR3 DNA reads TGTGCCAGCAGCCTGGAAGGGGCTAAGGGCTACACGTTCTTC. Based on the CDR3 plus reference TRBV7-2 and TRBJ2-7, the full variable domain is GAGVSQSPSNKVTEKGKDVELRCDPISGHTALYWYRQSLGQGLEFLIYFQGNSAPDKSGLPSDRFSAERTGGSVSTLTIQRTQQEDSAVYLCASSLEGAKGYTFFGPGTRLTVT.

There are many counts of this clonotype. V usage is TRBV7-2 and J usage is TRBJ1-6, with no clear D. V was shortened by 5 bases and J by 6 bases, with 8 bases between the two germline ends. Germline V gives CDR1 SGHTA, CDR2 FQGNSA. The CDR3 runs to 13 residues. The CDR3 bases are TGTGCCAGCAGCCCCAGGAGTAATTCACCCCTCCACTTT. Protein sequence: CASSPRSNSPLHF.

This chain joins TRBV11-1 and TRBJ2-3, with D possibly being TRBD1 or TRBD2 (5 bases each). The ends were cut back, 1 base at V and 4 bases at J, with 15 bases in the middle. Looked up from germline, CDR1 is SGHAT and CDR2 is FQDESV (reference sequence). The CDR3 is made up of 16 amino acids. The chain's CDR3 is CASSLDRGRVPDTQYF. For the CDR3, the DNA is TGTGCCAGCAGCTTAGACCGGGGCAGGGTGCCAGATACGCAGTATTTT.

This clonotype was detected ten times or more. This sequence joins TRBV11-2 and TRBJ1-2, with 10 bases matching TRBD1. Germline CDR1 is SGHAT and CDR2 is FQNNGV. This CDR3 contains 15 residues. Losses at the gene ends were 1 base for V and 7 bases for J; bases not matched to a gene: 6. CDR3 residues: CASSLAWDRGPGYTF. CDR3 nucleotide sequence: TGTGCCAGCAGCTTAGCCTGGGACAGGGGCCCTGGCTACACCTTC.

This clonotype turned up a few times. The chain combines TRBV19 with TRBJ1-1, with D possibly matching TRBD1 (5 bases). This CDR3 comprises 11 residues. Germline CDR1 and CDR2: LNHDA and SQIVND (reference sequence). V was trimmed by 9 bases and J by 10 bases, leaving 15 bases between them. The CDR3 spells CASLTGGVAFF. The CDR3 DNA reads as TGTGCCAGCCTTACGGGGGGGGTAGCTTTCTTT.

This chain joins TRBV20-1 and TRBJ2-1; D is perhaps TRBD1 (5 bases). The length of the CDR3 is 14 residues. CDR1 and CDR2 (germline): DFQATT, SNEGSKA (reference sequence). Trimming pared 6 bases from V and 8 bases from J, leaving 20 bases between. CDR3 nucleotides: TGCAGTGCAGAGAGACAGCGACTTGTCGATGAGCAGTTCTTC. It translates to CSAERQRLVDEQFF.

The chain is built from TRBV7-6 and TRBJ2-5; the match to TRBD1 covers 9 bases. Germline-derived CDR1 and CDR2 are SGHVS and FNYEAQ. The CDR3 is 19 residues long. The V and J ends lost 0 bases and 0 bases, in that order; junction bases with no gene match: 11. The CDR3 DNA reads TGTGCCAGCAGCTTAGCCCCTTGGACAGGGGTTGGGGACCAAGAGACCCAGTACTTC. It encodes CASSLAPWTGVGDQETQYF.